This TCR beta chain originates from a study of control samples from healthy donors and cancer patients. Libraries were prepared by immunoSEQ multiplex PCR; TCRdb keeps only in-frame clonotypes and omits some of them. Altogether roughly 190,000 clones are present, 90% to 95% being singletons, with the ten largest covering more than 1.3%. This receptor was taken from a woman in her twenties or thirties in good health. Input material: blood.

CDR3 loop: CASSLVSGSSGELFF. CDR3 nucleotide sequence: TGCGCCAGCAGCTTGGTTAGCGGGAGTTCCGGGGAGCTGTTTTTT. J is TRBJ2-2 and V is TRBV5-1, with 9 positions matching TRBD2. The CDR3 is made up of 15 amino acids. In germline, CDR1 is SGHRS, CDR2 YFSETQ. V trimming: 0 bases; J trimming: 6 bases; junction bases outside the gene matches: 3.